This is a list of T cell receptor beta chains from one sample in a study of cytotoxic CD8 clonotypes in ibrutinib-treated CLL. Here immunoSEQ multiplex PCR was the method, and the copy in TCRdb shows in-frame clones only, minus some. The data contain some 170,000 clones, 88% of them singletons. Source: PBMCs, taken at disease progression, from a patient treated with ibrutinib. The receptors stem from a human donor with chronic lymphocytic leukemia. Both conserved end residues are part of each CDR3. D genes are given only for firm matches. Clone size is not always given. Where it is, it says once, few, many or a class for expanded clones.

CDR3 protein: CASSTEGTGVIQPQHF; CDR3 DNA: TGTGCCAGTAGTACGGAAGGGACAGGGGTGATTCAGCCCCAGCATTTT; clone size: NA; J gene: TRBJ1-5; CDR3 length: 16; V gene: TRBV19; D gene: TRBD1
CDR3 protein: CASRPRGGTQPQHF; CDR3 DNA: TGTGCCAGCAGACCTCGGGGGGGGACGCAGCCCCAGCATTTT; clone size: NA; J gene: TRBJ1-5; CDR3 length: 14; V gene: TRBV6-1; D gene: NA
CDR3 protein: CASSLEQVNQPQHF; CDR3 DNA: TGTGCCAGCAGCTTAGAGCAGGTCAATCAGCCCCAGCATTTT; clone size: NA; J gene: TRBJ1-5; CDR3 length: 14; V gene: TRBV7-2; D gene: NA
CDR3 protein: CASSLGQENTGELFF; CDR3 DNA: TGTGCCAGCTCGCTGGGGCAGGAAAACACCGGGGAGCTGTTTTTT; clone size: NA; J gene: TRBJ2-2; CDR3 length: 15; V gene: TRBV18; D gene: NA
CDR3 protein: CASSPGLFQGSTNEKLFF; CDR3 DNA: TGTGCCAGTAGCCCGGGGTTGTTCCAGGGCTCGACTAATGAAAAACTGTTTTTT; clone size: once; J gene: TRBJ1-4; CDR3 length: 18; V gene: TRBV19; D gene: NA
CDR3 protein: CASVETGVNEQFF; CDR3 DNA: TGCGCCAGCGTCGAGACAGGGGTGAATGAGCAGTTCTTC; clone size: NA; J gene: TRBJ2-1; CDR3 length: 13; V gene: TRBV5-1; D gene: TRBD1
CDR3 protein: CASGEDESYEQYF; CDR3 DNA: TGTGCCAGCGGCGAGGACGAGTCCTACGAGCAGTACTTC; clone size: NA; J gene: TRBJ2-7; CDR3 length: 13; V gene: TRBV7-2; D gene: NA
CDR3 protein: CASWTGVIGYTF; CDR3 DNA: TGTGCCAGTTGGACAGGGGTAATTGGCTACACCTTC; clone size: NA; J gene: TRBJ1-2; CDR3 length: 12; V gene: TRBV19; D gene: TRBD1
CDR3 protein: CASSQHGALPPQHF; CDR3 DNA: TGTGCCAGCAGCCAACACGGGGCTTTACCGCCCCAGCATTTT; clone size: NA; J gene: TRBJ1-5; CDR3 length: 14; V gene: TRBV9; D gene: NA
CDR3 protein: CASSLNLGYEFRNQPQHF; CDR3 DNA: TGTGCCAGCAGCTTGAATCTGGGGTACGAATTTCGCAATCAGCCCCAGCATTTT; clone size: NA; J gene: TRBJ1-5; CDR3 length: 18; V gene: TRBV5-6; D gene: NA
CDR3 protein: CASSVGQSIKIHTEAFF; CDR3 DNA: TGTGCCAGCAGTGTCGGACAGAGTATCAAGATTCACACTGAAGCTTTCTTT; clone size: NA; J gene: TRBJ1-1; CDR3 length: 17; V gene: TRBV2; D gene: NA
CDR3 protein: CASSFLGQGTNTEAFF; CDR3 DNA: TGCGCCAGCAGCTTCCTGGGACAGGGAACGAACACTGAAGCTTTCTTT; clone size: NA; J gene: TRBJ1-1; CDR3 length: 16; V gene: TRBV5-1; D gene: TRBD1
CDR3 protein: CASSEGMCIDTQYF; CDR3 DNA: TGCGCCAGCAGTGAAGGGATGTGCATAGATACGCAGTATTTT; clone size: NA; J gene: TRBJ2-3; CDR3 length: 14; V gene: TRBV10-1; D gene: NA
CDR3 protein: CASKRLAGGPGELFF; CDR3 DNA: TGTGCCAGCAAAAGACTAGCGGGAGGACCCGGGGAGCTGTTTTTT; clone size: NA; J gene: TRBJ2-2; CDR3 length: 15; V gene: TRBV19; D gene: TRBD2
CDR3 protein: CASSLISGVKTDTQYF; CDR3 DNA: TGTGCCAGCAGCTTAATATCGGGAGTCAAAACGGATACGCAGTATTTT; clone size: NA; J gene: TRBJ2-3; CDR3 length: 16; V gene: TRBV7-2; D gene: NA
CDR3 protein: CASSWADRGDKLFF; CDR3 DNA: TGTGCCAGCAGCTGGGCGGACAGGGGAGACAAACTGTTTTTT; clone size: NA; J gene: TRBJ1-4; CDR3 length: 14; V gene: TRBV5-5; D gene: TRBD1
CDR3 protein: CASSRSNAGGSGYTF; CDR3 DNA: TGTGCCAGCAGTAGATCGAATGCAGGGGGAAGTGGCTACACCTTC; clone size: NA; J gene: TRBJ1-2; CDR3 length: 15; V gene: TRBV6-5; D gene: TRBD1
CDR3 protein: CASSGTGVGTEAFF; CDR3 DNA: TGTGCCAGCAGCGGTACAGGGGTTGGGACTGAAGCTTTCTTT; clone size: NA; J gene: TRBJ1-1; CDR3 length: 14; V gene: TRBV9; D gene: TRBD1
CDR3 protein: CASSPRGRALTEAFF; CDR3 DNA: TGTGCCAGCAGCCCGCGTGGACGGGCCCTAACTGAAGCTTTCTTT; clone size: NA; J gene: TRBJ1-1; CDR3 length: 15; V gene: TRBV5-4; D gene: NA
CDR3 protein: CASLGAAYGYTF; CDR3 DNA: TGTGCCAGCTTAGGGGCAGCCTATGGCTACACCTTC; clone size: NA; J gene: TRBJ1-2; CDR3 length: 12; V gene: TRBV28; D gene: NA